This T cell receptor beta chain was sequenced during a study of CD8 T cells in Susac syndrome. V lost 2 bases, J lost 4 bases, and 9 bases lay in between. Germline lookup yields CDR1 SGHNT and CDR2 YYREEE (reference sequence). The CDR3 totals 14 residues. With respect to this clonotype: The antigen is undetermined.

TEMRA cells were FACS-enriched, unlike CD8+ and CD4+ T cells, which were negatively isolated. With random hexamers, reverse transcription was performed on roughly 0.45 to 1 ug of RNA. The immunoSEQ assay covered 54 Vbeta and 13 Jbeta segments for CDR3. MiXCR, applied by TCRdb to the immunoSEQ multiplex PCR reads, yields one record per CDR3 protein. The sample shows 180,000 or so distinct CDR3 sequences, roughly 96% of them seen only once. Study findings and constraints: The study conceded that its TCR sequencing and HLA analysis involved relatively few individuals.

The rearrangement joins TRBV5-4 to TRBJ2-2; D not resolved. Sequencing was carried out using CD4+ T cells from PBMCs. The TCR originated in a human donor with multiple sclerosis. The CDR3 DNA reads TGTGCCAGCAGCTTTGGAATTTCCACCGGGGAGCTGTTTTTT. Residues: CASSFGISTGELFF.